The 30 T cell receptor beta chains reported below all come from one sample, sequenced in a study of vaccination and CD4 T cells after COVID-19. Time point noted: late sampling 161 to 241 days after vaccination in a few convalescent patients. Treatment specified: roughly 11-day PBMC culture with coronavirus spike peptide pools or control peptides (ViraFEST assay). The assay that was used to sequence DNA from cultured CD4+ T cells was the Oncomine TCR Beta short-read assay. TCRdb re-called the PCR reads with MiXCR, one entry per CDR3 protein. The sample shows 20,000 to 25,000 distinct CDR3 sequences, around two fifths of them seen only once. The antigens of these receptors remain unknown. The specimen comprised CD4+ T cells from blood, cultured in vitro, sampled about 7 months after SARS-CoV-2 vaccination. All receptors derive from a human donor who had recovered from COVID-19.

The rearrangement uses TRBV20-1 and TRBJ2-3; 7 nucleotides agree with TRBD2. The CDR3 spans 14 residues. Germline V gene lookup returns CDR1 DFQATT and CDR2 SNEGSKA (reference sequence). Trimming at V came to 8 bases and at J to 3 bases, leaving 11 bases not matched to a gene. The CDR3, as DNA: TGCAGTTACCAGCTAGCGGTGAGAACAGATACGCAGTATTTT. Translation: CSYQLAVRTDTQYF.

The chain couples TRBV4-3 to TRBJ2-1; 9 nucleotides match TRBD1. The germline gives CDR1 LGHNA, CDR2 YSLEER. The CDR3 extends over 13 amino acids. Trimming removed 3 bases from V and 10 bases from J; junction bases left unmatched: 4. This CDR3 is CASSQDRGYEQFF. In DNA form, the CDR3 reads TGCGCCAGCAGCCAGGACAGGGGCTACGAGCAGTTCTTC.

This clonotype came up once. The chain uses TRBV20-1 and TRBJ2-2, with D possibly matching TRBD1 (6 bases). This CDR3 spans 14 amino acids. Trimming pared 5 bases from V and 7 bases from J, leaving 17 bases between. Germline CDR1 is DFQATT and CDR2 is SNEGSKA (reference sequence). DNA of the CDR3: TGCAGTGCTCTTCTATCGGGACAAGGCGGGGAGCTGTTTTTT. Protein product: CSALLSGQGGELFF.

The rearrangement joins TRBV28 to TRBJ2-7; the D is unclear. The CDR3 contains 12 residues. Germline loops: CDR1 MDHEN, CDR2 SYDVKM. With 1 base removed from V and 5 bases from J, the gap between germline ends came to 6 bases. The CDR3: CASSLFVDEQYF. DNA for the CDR3: TGTGCCAGCAGTTTATTCGTCGACGAGCAGTACTTC.

This clonotype appeared a few times. The CDR3 DNA is TGTGCCAGCAGTTCCTGGACAGACGAGGAGACCCAGTACTTC. As protein: CASSSWTDEETQYF. This chain uses TRBV6-5 with TRBJ2-5; TRBD1 is a possible D gene (6 bases). V lost 4 bases to trimming and J lost 5 bases, with 14 bases between them. The CDR3 loop spans 14 amino acids. Germline V gene sequence: CDR1 MNHEY, CDR2 SVGAGI.

The rearrangement joins TRBV19 to TRBJ2-7; 8 bases map to TRBD2. Germline V lookup: CDR1 LNHDA, CDR2 SQIVND (reference sequence). This CDR3 is 13 amino acids long. Trimming removed 9 bases from V and 7 bases from J; junction bases left unmatched: 11. In DNA, the CDR3 is TGTGCCAGCCAGGAAGCGGGAGTATCGGAGCAGTACTTC. It codes for CASQEAGVSEQYF. The full variable domain, with the rest looked up from reference TRBV19 and TRBJ2-7, is DGGITQSPKYLFRKEGQNVTLSCEQNLNHDAMYWYRQDPGQGLRLIYYSQIVNDFQKGDIAEGYSVSREKKESFPLTVTSAQKNPTAFYLCASQEAGVSEQYFGPGTRLTVT.

This clonotype was counted a few times. The chain recombines TRBV6-5 with TRBJ2-6; no reliable D call. The CDR3 has 14 residues. Trimming took off 0 bases at V and 3 bases at J, with 3 bases between the two ends. Germline CDR1 is MNHEY and CDR2 is SVGAGI. CDR3 in amino acids: CASSYSIGANVLTF. CDR3 in DNA: TGTGCCAGCAGTTACTCGATTGGGGCCAACGTCCTGACTTTC.

This chain joins TRBV20-1 and TRBJ2-5; D call uncertain. The CDR3 runs 13 residues. V was pared by 6 bases and J by 3 bases, with 14 bases between. CDR1 DFQATT and CDR2 SNEGSKA come from the germline V gene (reference sequence). The CDR3 DNA follows: TGCAGTGCCAGAAAGACGGACGAAGAGACCCAGTACTTC. This sequence encodes CSARKTDEETQYF.

This CDR3 is CASSPRTGSSYEQYF. The CDR3, as DNA: TGTGCCAGCAGCCCTAGGACAGGGAGCTCCTACGAGCAGTACTTC. V and J are TRBV7-2 and TRBJ2-7; 8 nucleotides agree with TRBD1. CDR1 and CDR2 from the germline V gene are SGHTA and FQGNSA. V trimming: 5 bases; J trimming: 0 bases; junction bases outside the gene matches: 6. CDR3 length equals 15 residues.

This chain uses TRBV7-3 with TRBJ2-1, with a possible D match to TRBD1 (5 bases). V dropped 5 bases and J dropped 6 bases, with 17 bases sitting between them. The CDR3 covers 15 residues. CDR1 SGHTA and CDR2 FQGTGA come from the germline V gene. In DNA, the CDR3 is TGTGCCAGCAGCACCATGGGGCCGGGTTCCAATGAGCAGTTCTTC. Encoded protein: CASSTMGPGSNEQFF.

The table lists this clonotype with a few counts. The V call is TRBV6-1, the J call TRBJ2-1, with D perhaps TRBD2 (5 bases). The CDR3 totals 14 residues. Germline CDR1 and CDR2: MNHNS and SASEGT. Trimming removed 5 bases from V and 1 base from J, with 9 bases in between. As DNA, the CDR3 is TGTGCCAGCAGTCCCCGAGGGTCCTACAATGAGCAGTTCTTC. Amino acid sequence: CASSPRGSYNEQFF.

The rearrangement links TRBV28 to TRBJ2-1; no reliable D call. Germline assignment: CDR1 MDHEN and CDR2 SYDVKM. The CDR3 covers 12 residues. V lost 3 bases and J lost 8, with 8 bases in between. The CDR3 sequence is CASSLARYEQFF. CDR3 DNA: TGTGCCAGCAGTTTGGCCCGCTATGAGCAGTTCTTC.

The chain is built from TRBV19 and TRBJ1-1; 10 bases line up with TRBD1. V lost 3 bases to trimming and J lost 1 base; unmatched junction nucleotides: 8. Looked up from germline, CDR1 is LNHDA and CDR2 is SQIVND (reference sequence). CDR3 length: 17 residues. The CDR3 reads CASSMLRTGGENTEAFF. The CDR3 DNA sequence: TGTGCCAGTAGTATGTTAAGGACAGGGGGTGAGAACACTGAAGCTTTCTTT.

A few counts support this clonotype. The genes are TRBV7-9 and TRBJ1-1; the D is unclear. The CDR3 is 15 residues long. Germline-derived CDR1 and CDR2 are SEHNR and FQNEAQ (reference sequence). V dropped 1 base and J dropped 0 bases, with 9 bases sitting between them. DNA for the CDR3: TGTGCCAGCAGCTTAGAAACTGGTATGAACACTGAAGCTTTCTTT. It specifies CASSLETGMNTEAFF.

This clonotype was seen a handful of times. Here the CDR3 DNA reads TGTGCCAGTAGTATCGGGCAGGTTAATTCACCCCTCCACTTT. This codes for CASSIGQVNSPLHF. V is TRBV19 and J is TRBJ1-6; D ambiguous. The CDR3 has 14 amino acids. CDR1 is LNHDA and CDR2 is SQIVND in the germline V gene (reference sequence). V shed 3 bases and J shed 6 bases, with 9 bases lying between them. Full variable domain (outside the CDR3, taken from reference TRBV19 and TRBJ1-6): DGGITQSPKYLFRKEGQNVTLSCEQNLNHDAMYWYRQDPGQGLRLIYYSQIVNDFQKGDIAEGYSVSREKKESFPLTVTSAQKNPTAFYLCASSIGQVNSPLHFGNGTRLTVT.

This clonotype was counted between two and nine times. J is TRBJ2-7 and V is TRBV7-8; 11 positions match TRBD1. With V trimmed by 2 bases and J by 3 bases, 3 bases remained unmatched. The CDR3 covers 15 residues. CDR1 is SGHVS and CDR2 is FQNEAQ in the germline V gene. CDR3 in amino acids: CASSLTGTGGYEQYF. The CDR3 nucleotides read TGTGCCAGCAGCTTAACCGGGACAGGGGGCTACGAGCAGTACTTC.

This clonotype was seen more than once but under ten times. V is TRBV24-1 and J is TRBJ2-3; maybe TRBD1 (5 bases). The CDR3 covers 14 residues. Trimming shortened V by 6 bases and J by 1 base, and 10 bases separated the two germline ends. Germline V gene lookup returns CDR1 KGHDR and CDR2 SFDVKD. The CDR3 DNA is TGTGCCACCAGTAAGGCAGGGCGCACAGATACGCAGTATTTT. This codes for CATSKAGRTDTQYF.

This chain links TRBV4-3 with TRBJ1-5; D gene ambiguous. Per germline, CDR1 LGHNA and CDR2 YSLEER. The CDR3 covers 14 residues. Trimming stripped 1 base from V and 7 bases from J, with 11 bases between. CDR3 coding DNA: TGCGCCAGCAGCCAAGGATACGGGAGCCAGCCCCAGCATTTT. Its protein is CASSQGYGSQPQHF.

This chain connects TRBV6-1 to TRBJ1-6, with D hard to call. The CDR3 totals 13 residues. V was trimmed by 6 bases and J by 3 bases, leaving 6 bases between them. Germline assignment: CDR1 MNHNS and CDR2 SASEGT. The CDR3 bases are TGTGCCAGCAGAGACGGCTATAATTCACCCCTCCACTTT. Translation gives CASRDGYNSPLHF.

The V gene is TRBV6-5, the J gene TRBJ2-7; D is uncertain. The length of the CDR3 is 13 residues. The V end lost 1 base, the J end lost 6 bases, and 10 bases lay between the germline ends. Germline CDR1 is MNHEY and CDR2 is SVGAGI. The CDR3 nucleotides are TGTGCCAGCAGTTACTGGGCAGGTTCCGAGCAGTACTTC. It specifies CASSYWAGSEQYF.

This clonotype was detected a few times. The CDR3 DNA follows: TGTGCCAGCAGCCCCGGGACTAGCGGGAGGGGACAAGAGACCCAGTACTTC. This gives the protein CASSPGTSGRGQETQYF. This chain connects TRBV7-9 to TRBJ2-5, with 16 bases matching TRBD2. The CDR3 runs to 17 residues. Germline V gene data show CDR1 as SEHNR and CDR2 as FQNEAQ (reference sequence). V lost 5 bases to trimming and J lost 2 bases; unmatched junction nucleotides: 5.

This clonotype was seen a handful of times. V and J are TRBV6-1 and TRBJ2-5; TRBD2 matches 7 bases. Looked up from germline, CDR1 is MNHNS and CDR2 is SASEGT. There are 12 residues in the CDR3. The CDR3 protein is CAEAGEGETQYF. In DNA form, the CDR3 reads TGTGCTGAGGCGGGAGAAGGAGAGACCCAGTACTTC.

This clonotype was counted only a few times. J is TRBJ1-5 and V is TRBV20-1, with D unclear. CDR3 size: 15 residues. CDR1 and CDR2 (germline): DFQATT, SNEGSKA (reference sequence). The germline V and J ends were trimmed by 3 bases and 0 bases, with 12 bases remaining between them. CDR3 region: CSARKSENSNQPQHF. CDR3 in DNA: TGCAGTGCTAGGAAGTCAGAGAATAGCAATCAGCCCCAGCATTTT.

This rearrangement joins TRBV2 to TRBJ2-5; TRBD2 agrees at 15 bases. Germline CDR1 SNHLY, CDR2 FYNNEI. There are 15 residues in the CDR3. The J segment lost 3 bases and the V segment lost 6 bases, leaving 2 bases of the junction unmatched. The CDR3 DNA sequence: TGTGCCAGCAGCGGACTAGCGGGAGGGGAAGAGACCCAGTACTTC. It encodes CASSGLAGGEETQYF. The whole variable domain, filled in from reference TRBV2 and TRBJ2-5, reads EPEVTQTPSHQVTQMGQEVILRCVPISNHLYFYWYRQILGQKVEFLVSFYNNEISEKSEIFDDQFSVERPDGSNFTLKIRSTKLEDSAMYFCASSGLAGGEETQYFGPGTRLLVL.

This clonotype was seen only a few times. The chain is built from TRBV15 and TRBJ2-7, with 7 bases lining up with TRBD2. Germline CDR1 and CDR2: LNHNV and YYDKDF (reference sequence). The CDR3 has 15 residues. V dropped 0 bases and J dropped 2; count of bases not matched to a gene: 4. The CDR3 region is CATSREAGRAYEQYF. The CDR3 DNA follows: TGTGCCACCAGCAGAGAAGCGGGAAGGGCCTACGAGCAGTACTTC.

The genes are TRBV7-2 and TRBJ2-1, with TRBD1 identical over 7 bases. Germline V gene lookup returns CDR1 SGHTA and CDR2 FQGNSA. The ends lost 2 bases at V and 10 bases at J; junction bases unmatched: 14. The CDR3 has 16 amino acids. The CDR3: CASSLTVGQALREQFF. The CDR3 region has the DNA TGTGCCAGCAGCTTAACCGTTGGACAGGCCCTAAGGGAGCAGTTCTTC.

The table lists this clonotype with a count of one. The chain recombines TRBV6-1 with TRBJ2-1; 7 bases match TRBD1. J gave up 4 bases and V 6 bases, and 6 bases lay outside the gene matches. The CDR3 covers 14 residues. From germline, CDR1 is MNHNS and CDR2 SASEGT. In nucleotides, the CDR3 is TGTGCCAGCAGAAGACAGGGAACTTACAATGAGCAGTTCTTC. It specifies CASRRQGTYNEQFF.

The rearrangement links TRBV7-9 to TRBJ2-5; TRBD2 matches at 7 bases. The CDR3 covers 16 residues. CDR1 SEHNR and CDR2 FQNEAQ come from the germline V gene (reference sequence). With 0 bases clipped from V and 1 base from J, the junction kept 5 bases outside the gene matches. CDR3 in amino acids: CASSLAASGSQETQYF. The CDR3 DNA reads as TGTGCCAGCAGCTTAGCGGCTAGCGGCTCCCAAGAGACCCAGTACTTC.

V and J are TRBV15 and TRBJ2-2; D unresolved. V was cut by 1 base and J by 1 base, with 4 bases left in between. This CDR3 is built from 14 residues. Germline V gene sequence: CDR1 LNHNV, CDR2 YYDKDF (reference sequence). This CDR3 reads CATSRGMNTGELFF. The CDR3, as DNA: TGTGCCACCAGCAGAGGGATGAACACCGGGGAGCTGTTTTTT.

This clonotype was detected only a few times. V gene TRBV7-2 combines with J gene TRBJ1-5; D may be TRBD1 (6 bases). V gave up 4 bases and J gave up 4 bases, with 11 bases separating them. CDR3 length: 14 residues. Germline V gene data show CDR1 as SGHTA and CDR2 as FQGNSA. CDR3 amino acids: CASSSTTGNQPQHF. The CDR3 region has the DNA TGTGCCAGCAGCTCCACAACAGGGAATCAGCCCCAGCATTTT.